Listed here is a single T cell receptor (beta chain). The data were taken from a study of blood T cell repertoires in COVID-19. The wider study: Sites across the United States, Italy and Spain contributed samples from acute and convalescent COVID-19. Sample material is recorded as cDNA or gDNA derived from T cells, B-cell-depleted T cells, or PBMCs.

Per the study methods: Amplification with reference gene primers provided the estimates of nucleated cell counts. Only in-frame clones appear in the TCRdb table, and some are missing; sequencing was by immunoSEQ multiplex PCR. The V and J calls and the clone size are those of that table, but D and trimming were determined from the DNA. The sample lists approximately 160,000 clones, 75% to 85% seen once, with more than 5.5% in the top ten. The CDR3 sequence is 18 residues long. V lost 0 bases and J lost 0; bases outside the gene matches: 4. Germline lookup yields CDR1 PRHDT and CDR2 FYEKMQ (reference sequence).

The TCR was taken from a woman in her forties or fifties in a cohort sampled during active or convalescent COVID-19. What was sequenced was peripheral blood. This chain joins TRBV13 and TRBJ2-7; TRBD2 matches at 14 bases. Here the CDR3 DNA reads TGTGCCAGCAGCTTAGGGGGACTAGCGGGGGTATCCTCCTACGAGCAGTACTTC. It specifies CASSLGGLAGVSSYEQYF.